Sequencing of this TCR beta chain was carried out in a study of early T cells in non-severe SARS-CoV-2 infection. This clonotype was detected ten times or more. Molecules of cDNA were individually given unique molecular identifiers that were attached to them. TCRdb analysed the 5' RACE reads with MiXCR anew, one entry per CDR3 protein. This table has about 49,000 distinct CDR3 sequences, more than 5.5% appearing once. Germline CDR1 is SGHAT and CDR2 is FQNNGV. The length of the CDR3 is 13 residues. The V gene lost 5 bases and the J gene lost 0 bases, with 6 bases spanning the gap. This TCR derives from an adult who was a healthcare worker with PCR-confirmed SARS-CoV-2 infection or an uninfected control (not recorded which). This chain joins TRBV11-2 and TRBJ2-3; D remains unclear. This specimen consisted of whole blood, obtained at baseline. The CDR3 nucleotides read TGTGCCAGCAGCAGAACTAGCACAGATACGCAGTATTTT. Its protein product is CASSRTSTDTQYF. The entire variable domain, with the rest obtained from reference TRBV11-2 and TRBJ2-3, is as follows: EAGVAQSPRYKIIEKRQSVAFWCNPISGHATLYWYQQILGQGPKLLIQFQNNGVVDDSQLPKDRFSAERLKGVDSTLKIQPAKLEDSAVYLCASSRTSTDTQYFGPGTRLTVL.